These T cell receptor beta chains were read from a single sample in a study of blood T cell repertoires in COVID-19. Libraries were prepared by immunoSEQ multiplex PCR; TCRdb keeps only in-frame clonotypes and omits some of them. Here the sample spans over 140,000 clones, around 79% being singletons. The sequenced material came from PBMCs or T cells enriched from blood (not recorded which). The receptors stem from a woman aged 45-60 years who had recovered from COVID-19. Each CDR3 is given with its conserved first and last residue. The D gene is left open where the match is weak. Size values are once, few and many counts, or a class for expanded clones, and some rows have none.

TRBD2,TRBV2,TRBJ2-7,16,.,TGTGCCAGCAGTGAATCAGGACTAGCAAGCTTTTGGGAGCAGTACTTC,CASSESGLASFWEQYF
TRBD1,TRBV5-1,TRBJ1-2,15,few,TGCGCCAGCAGCTTAACCGGGACAGAGATCTCTGGCTACACCTTC,CASSLTGTEISGYTF
TRBD1,TRBV10-3,TRBJ1-1,14,.,TGTGCCATCAGTGCGACAGGGTTAGCGGCTGAAGCTTTCTTT,CAISATGLAAEAFF
TRBD1,TRBV3-1/TRBV3-2,TRBJ1-5,15,.,TGTGCCAGCAGCCAAAACAGGGGGCTGGGGCAGCCCCAGCATTTT,CASSQNRGLGQPQHF
.,TRBV6-5,TRBJ2-2,13,.,TGTGCCAGTCTACGGGGAAACACCGGGGAGCTGTTTTTT,CASLRGNTGELFF
.,TRBV2,TRBJ1-4,15,.,TGTGCCAGCAGTGAAGCGTTACGTGCGGGGGGGAAACTGTTTTTT,CASSEALRAGGKLFF
.,TRBV2,TRBJ2-7,11,once,TGTGCCAGCAGTCTTAGTAGCGAGCAGTACTTC,CASSLSSEQYF
.,TRBV19,TRBJ2-2,16,.,TGTGCCAGTAGTACCTCCGGGACTGTGGAGCCCGGGGAGCTGTTTTTT,CASSTSGTVEPGELFF
.,TRBV28,TRBJ1-2,13,.,TGTGCCAGCTCGCTTGGCGGAGGTATTGGCTACACCTTC,CASSLGGGIGYTF
TRBD1,TRBV2,TRBJ1-2,15,once,TGTGCCAGCAGTCCAGGGGACAGAACGTCCTATGGCTACACCTTC,CASSPGDRTSYGYTF
TRBD1,TRBV30,TRBJ2-5,13,.,TGTGCCTGGAGCGGGACAGGGGAAGAGACCCAGTACTTC,CAWSGTGEETQYF
.,TRBV7-6,TRBJ1-4,16,.,TGTGCCAGCAGCTTGGAAGCAGGGTCAACTAATGAAAAACTGTTTTTT,CASSLEAGSTNEKLFF
TRBD1,TRBV11-2,TRBJ2-3,15,.,TGTGCCAGCAGCGCCGGGACAGGGGGCGCAGATACGCAGTATTTT,CASSAGTGGADTQYF
.,TRBV5-1,TRBJ2-7,14,.,TGCGCCAGCAGATCCCGCCAGGGTGTGTACGAGCAGTACTTC,CASRSRQGVYEQYF
TRBD2,TRBV19,TRBJ2-2,15,.,TGTGCCAGTAGTCCCAGCGGGGCCCAGCCCGGGGAGCTGTTTTTT,CASSPSGAQPGELFF
TRBD1,TRBV7-2,TRBJ2-5,14,.,TGTGCCAGCAGCTTTAGACAGGGTCGAGAGACCCAGTACTTC,CASSFRQGRETQYF
.,TRBV20-1,TRBJ2-5,13,.,TGCAGTGCTAGTAGCCCGGCGGTGTTGACCCAGTACTTC,CSASSPAVLTQYF
TRBD1,TRBV19,TRBJ1-2,16,.,TGTGCCAGTAGCCATGACCACCGGGACAGGGGACGGGGCTACACCTTC,CASSHDHRDRGRGYTF
.,TRBV29-1,TRBJ2-2,14,few,TGCAGCGGGGGTGGACAGTCCGACACCGGGGAGCTGTTTTTT,CSGGGQSDTGELFF
.,TRBV6-5,TRBJ2-7,14,.,TGTGCCAGCAGTTATGGTGGCAACTCCTACGAGCAGTACTTC,CASSYGGNSYEQYF
TRBD1,TRBV10-3,TRBJ1-2,18,.,TGTGCCATCAGTGAAGGTGGGGACAACAGGGGGTTTAACTATGGCTACACCTTC,CAISEGGDNRGFNYGYTF
TRBD1,TRBV3-1/TRBV3-2,TRBJ1-6,18,few,TGTGCCAGCAGCCAAAAGTCCGGGACAGGGCGAAGGAATTCACCCCTCCACTTT,CASSQKSGTGRRNSPLHF
TRBD1,TRBV11-2,TRBJ1-2,14,.,TGTGCCAGCAGCACGGGACAGGGGTTCGGTGGCTACACCTTC,CASSTGQGFGGYTF
TRBD1,TRBV13,TRBJ1-6,16,.,TGTGCCAGCAGCCGTCGACAGGGGGAGTATAATTCACCCCTCCACTTT,CASSRRQGEYNSPLHF
TRBD1,TRBV19,TRBJ1-1,14,few,TGTGCCAGTAGCCGGGACAGGGGGCCCACTGAAGCTTTCTTT,CASSRDRGPTEAFF
.,TRBV29-1,TRBJ1-6,14,.,TGCAGCGTTAGGGACACCGTCACCAATTCACCCCTCCACTTT,CSVRDTVTNSPLHF
.,TRBV19,TRBJ1-4,15,.,TGTGCCAGTAGTATAGGGATTCGGGTTTATGAAAAACTGTTTTTT,CASSIGIRVYEKLFF
.,TRBV30,TRBJ1-6,13,few,TGTGCCTGGGGACCTTCCTATAATTCACCCCTCCACTTT,CAWGPSYNSPLHF
TRBD1,TRBV13,TRBJ1-3,15,.,TGTGCCAGCAGCAGGGACAGCCGTTCTGGAAACACCATATATTTT,CASSRDSRSGNTIYF
.,TRBV19,TRBJ1-5,13,.,TGTGCCAGTAGTCGAGGGATCAATCAGCCCCAGCATTTT,CASSRGINQPQHF
.,TRBV10-3,TRBJ1-5,15,.,TGTGCCATCAGTGAGCATAGTGTCTCCAATCAGCCCCAGCATTTT,CAISEHSVSNQPQHF
TRBD1,TRBV19,TRBJ2-7,13,.,TGTGCCAGTGGGGGACAGGGGGCCATCGAGCAGTACTTC,CASGGQGAIEQYF
TRBD1,TRBV10-1,TRBJ2-2,13,.,TGCGCCAGCAGAGACAGGGGAGCCGGGGAGCTGTTTTTT,CASRDRGAGELFF
.,TRBV28,TRBJ1-5,17,.,TGTGCCAGCGGCCAGAGGGAGGGGATCTATAGCAATCAGCCCCAGCATTTT,CASGQREGIYSNQPQHF
TRBD1,TRBV7-9,TRBJ2-1,16,many,TGTGCCAGCAGCTCCCGGACAGGGGATGCCTACAATGAGCAGTTCTTC,CASSSRTGDAYNEQFF
.,TRBV7-9,TRBJ1-4,13,.,TGTGCCAGCAGCTTAGATGTACAGGAAAAACTGTTTTTT,CASSLDVQEKLFF
TRBD2,TRBV7-3,TRBJ2-3,15,once,TGTGCCAGCAGCTCCCCCCGGGAGGACACAGATACGCAGTATTTT,CASSSPREDTDTQYF
TRBD1,TRBV24-1,TRBJ1-2,13,.,TGTGCCACCAGCCCGGGACAGGGTAAAGGCTACACCTTC,CATSPGQGKGYTF
.,TRBV19,TRBJ1-3,17,.,TGTGCCAGTAGTATAGCTCCGGGACATCTCTCTGGAAACACCATATATTTT,CASSIAPGHLSGNTIYF
TRBD1,TRBV5-5,TRBJ1-5,16,.,TGTGCCAGCAGCTTGACAGGGGGCTCTAGCAATCAGCCCCAGCATTTT,CASSLTGGSSNQPQHF
.,TRBV7-9,TRBJ2-7,11,.,TGTGCCAGCAGCTTCGGGAACGAGCAGTACTTC,CASSFGNEQYF
TRBD2,TRBV18,TRBJ2-3,16,.,TGTGCCAGCTCCCCTCAAGCGGGGGGGCCTGGGGATACGCAGTATTTT,CASSPQAGGPGDTQYF
TRBD2,TRBV10-1,TRBJ2-2,16,.,TGCGCCAGCAGTGAGTCGGCGGGAGGGAGCACCGGGGAGCTGTTTTTT,CASSESAGGSTGELFF
.,TRBV9,TRBJ2-3,15,.,TGTGCCAGCAGCCGGGAACAGGGAAGCACAGATACGCAGTATTTT,CASSREQGSTDTQYF
TRBD1,TRBV6-5,TRBJ1-5,15,.,TGTGCCAGCAGTCCTGGACAGGGTCGGAATCAGCCCCAGCATTTT,CASSPGQGRNQPQHF
TRBD1,TRBV7-8,TRBJ2-2,15,.,TGTGCCAGCAGCTCCGGACAGGCGAACACCGGGGAGCTGTTTTTT,CASSSGQANTGELFF
TRBD2,TRBV3-1/TRBV3-2,TRBJ2-7,14,.,TGTGCCAGCAGCCTTAGCGGGAGCAGCTACGAGCAGTACTTC,CASSLSGSSYEQYF
TRBD2,TRBV28,TRBJ2-7,13,.,TGTGCCAGCAGTCCTGGGACTAGCGACGAGCAGTACTTC,CASSPGTSDEQYF
.,TRBV19,TRBJ2-1,15,.,TGTGCCAGTACCCCAAGTGGGGGCGGGTACAATGAGCAGTTCTTC,CASTPSGGGYNEQFF
TRBD2,TRBV4-1,TRBJ2-1,16,.,TGCGCCAGCAGCCAAGATAGTCTAGCGGGATACAATGAGCAGTTCTTC,CASSQDSLAGYNEQFF
.,TRBV10-3,TRBJ1-4,17,.,TGTGCCATCAGTGGGGCCCAACCGGGAAGCCCGGGGGAAAAACTGTTTTTT,CAISGAQPGSPGEKLFF
TRBD1,TRBV30,TRBJ1-2,13,few,TGTGCCTGGAGGGCAGGGGGCTACTATGGCTACACCTTC,CAWRAGGYYGYTF
.,TRBV7-6,TRBJ1-1,16,.,TGTGCCAGCAGCTTAGCGATCACGGGGGAGGCCACTGAAGCTTTCTTT,CASSLAITGEATEAFF
.,TRBV7-2,TRBJ2-2,18,.,TGTGCCAGCAGCTTTAGGGTAGCGGAGCAAATTCACACCGGGGAGCTGTTTTTT,CASSFRVAEQIHTGELFF
.,TRBV2,TRBJ2-3,14,.,TGTGCCAGCAGTGCCGGGAGTTCCACAGATACGCAGTATTTT,CASSAGSSTDTQYF
.,TRBV5-1,TRBJ1-2,14,.,TGCGCCAGCAGATCGGGGAGGTCCAACTATGGCTACACCTTC,CASRSGRSNYGYTF
.,TRBV2,TRBJ2-3,15,.,TGTGCCAGCAGGGCCATGGCGAGGGGCACAGATACGCAGTATTTT,CASRAMARGTDTQYF
.,TRBV30,TRBJ2-1,12,.,TGTGCCTGGAGTTACCACCTCGGTGAGCAGTTCTTC,CAWSYHLGEQFF
.,TRBV7-2,TRBJ2-5,13,.,TGTGCCAGCAGCTTAGGGGAGCAAGAGACCCAGTACTTC,CASSLGEQETQYF
.,TRBV5-1,TRBJ2-7,15,once,TGCGCCAGCACCCCTGGGAGCGGGCTTCCCTACGAGCAGTACTTC,CASTPGSGLPYEQYF